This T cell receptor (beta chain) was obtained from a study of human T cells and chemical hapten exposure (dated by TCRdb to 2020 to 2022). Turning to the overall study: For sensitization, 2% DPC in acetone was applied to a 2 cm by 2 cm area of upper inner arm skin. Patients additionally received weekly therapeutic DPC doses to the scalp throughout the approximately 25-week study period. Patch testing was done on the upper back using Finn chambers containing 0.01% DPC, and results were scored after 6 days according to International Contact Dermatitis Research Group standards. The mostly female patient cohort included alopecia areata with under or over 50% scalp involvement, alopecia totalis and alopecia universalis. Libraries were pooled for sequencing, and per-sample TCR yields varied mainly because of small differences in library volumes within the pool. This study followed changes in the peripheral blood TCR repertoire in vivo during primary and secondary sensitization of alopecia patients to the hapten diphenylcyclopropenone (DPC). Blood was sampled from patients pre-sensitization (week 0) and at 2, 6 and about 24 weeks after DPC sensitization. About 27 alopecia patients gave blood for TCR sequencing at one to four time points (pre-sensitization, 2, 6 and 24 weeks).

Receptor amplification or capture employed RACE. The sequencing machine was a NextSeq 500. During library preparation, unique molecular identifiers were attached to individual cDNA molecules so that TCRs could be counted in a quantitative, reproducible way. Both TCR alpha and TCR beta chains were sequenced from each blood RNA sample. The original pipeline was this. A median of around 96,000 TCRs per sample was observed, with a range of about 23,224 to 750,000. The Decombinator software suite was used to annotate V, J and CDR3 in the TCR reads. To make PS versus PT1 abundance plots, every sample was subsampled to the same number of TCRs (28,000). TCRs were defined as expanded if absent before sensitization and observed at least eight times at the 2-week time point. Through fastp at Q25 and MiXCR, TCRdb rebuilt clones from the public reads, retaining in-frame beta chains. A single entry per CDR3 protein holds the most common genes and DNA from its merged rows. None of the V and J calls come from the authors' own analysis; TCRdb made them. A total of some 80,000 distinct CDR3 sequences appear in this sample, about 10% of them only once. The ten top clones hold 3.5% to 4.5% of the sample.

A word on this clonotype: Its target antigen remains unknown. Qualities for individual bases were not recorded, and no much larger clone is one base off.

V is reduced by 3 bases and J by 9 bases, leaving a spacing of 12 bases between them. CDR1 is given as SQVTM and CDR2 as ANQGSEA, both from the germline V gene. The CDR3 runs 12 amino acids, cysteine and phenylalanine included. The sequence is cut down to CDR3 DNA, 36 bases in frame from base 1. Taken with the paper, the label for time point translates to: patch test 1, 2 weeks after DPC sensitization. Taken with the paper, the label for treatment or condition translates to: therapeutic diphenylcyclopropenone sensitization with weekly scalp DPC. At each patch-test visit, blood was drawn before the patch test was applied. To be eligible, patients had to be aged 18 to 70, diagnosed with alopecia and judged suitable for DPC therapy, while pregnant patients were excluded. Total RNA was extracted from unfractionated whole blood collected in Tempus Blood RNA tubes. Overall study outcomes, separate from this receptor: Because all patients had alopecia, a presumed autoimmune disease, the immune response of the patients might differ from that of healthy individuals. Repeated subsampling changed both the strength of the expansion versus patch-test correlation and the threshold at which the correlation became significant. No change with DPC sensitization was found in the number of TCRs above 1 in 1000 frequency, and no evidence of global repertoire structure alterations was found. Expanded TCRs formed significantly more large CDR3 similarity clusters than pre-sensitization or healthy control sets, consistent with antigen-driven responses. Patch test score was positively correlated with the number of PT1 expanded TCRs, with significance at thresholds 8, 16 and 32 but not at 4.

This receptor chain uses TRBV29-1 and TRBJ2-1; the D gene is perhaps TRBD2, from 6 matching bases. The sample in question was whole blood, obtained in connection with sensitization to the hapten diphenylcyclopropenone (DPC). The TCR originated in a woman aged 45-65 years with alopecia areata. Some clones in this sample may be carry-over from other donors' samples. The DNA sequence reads TGCAGCGTTGATGGGGGGTTGAGTGAGCAGTTCTTC. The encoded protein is CSVDGGLSEQFF.